The table lists the clone carrying this T cell receptor (beta chain) with many counts. MiXCR, applied by TCRdb to the RT-PCR reads, yields one record per CDR3 protein. The table lists hundreds of thousands of distinct CDR3 sequences, 14% of them singletons. Trimming shortened V by 3 bases and J by 3 bases, and 13 bases separated the two germline ends. Germline lookup yields CDR1 SGHTA and CDR2 FQGNSA. CDR3 length: 15 amino acids. This receptor was identified in a female donor in good health, serving as a healthy control. The chain is built from TRBV7-2 and TRBJ2-3, with D possibly TRBD2 on 5 matching bases. The sequencing sample was made of memory CD4+ T cells from blood. The CDR3 protein is CASSFGSGGTDTQYF. The CDR3 coding sequence is TGTGCCAGCAGCTTTGGGAGCGGTGGGACAGATACGCAGTATTTT. Variable domain in full (rest from reference TRBV7-2 and TRBJ2-3): GAGVSQSPSNKVTEKGKDVELRCDPISGHTALYWYRQSLGQGLEFLIYFQGNSAPDKSGLPSDRFSAERTGGSVSTLTIQRTQQEDSAVYLCASSFGSGGTDTQYFGPGTRLTVL.